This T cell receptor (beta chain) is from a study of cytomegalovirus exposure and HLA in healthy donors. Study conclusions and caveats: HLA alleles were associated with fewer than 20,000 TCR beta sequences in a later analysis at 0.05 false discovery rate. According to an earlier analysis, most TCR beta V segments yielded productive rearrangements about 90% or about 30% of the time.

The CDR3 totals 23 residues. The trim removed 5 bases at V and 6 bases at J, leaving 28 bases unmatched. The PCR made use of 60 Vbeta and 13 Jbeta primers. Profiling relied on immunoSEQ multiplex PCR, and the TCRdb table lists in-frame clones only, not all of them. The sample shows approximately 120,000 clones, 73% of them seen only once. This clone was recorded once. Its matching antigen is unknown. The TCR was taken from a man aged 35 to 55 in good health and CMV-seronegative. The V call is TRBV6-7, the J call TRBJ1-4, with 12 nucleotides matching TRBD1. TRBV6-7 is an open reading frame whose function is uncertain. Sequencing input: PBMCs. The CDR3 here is CASSHIKFPGQGAFFGVDEKLFF. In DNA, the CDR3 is TGTGCCAGCAGTCACATTAAATTTCCGGGACAGGGGGCGTTTTTTGGTGTGGATGAAAAACTGTTTTTT.